The 10 T cell receptor beta chains below come from one sample, sequenced in a study of blood T cell repertoires in COVID-19. Some clones are missing from TCRdb's copy, which holds only in-frame ones; the method was immunoSEQ multiplex PCR. There are 300,000 to 350,000 clones in the sample; 90% occur only once, and about 4.5% lies in the top ten. The sample taken for sequencing was PBMCs or T cells enriched from blood (not recorded which). Receptors originate from a woman younger than 35 with acute COVID-19.

This chain joins TRBV5-1 and TRBJ1-4, with 10 bases fitting TRBD1. Looked up from germline, CDR1 is SGHRS and CDR2 is YFSETQ. This CDR3 is 14 amino acids long. The V segment lost 2 bases and the J segment 14 bases; nucleotides outside the gene matches: 9. CDR3 loop: CASSLNSPGQGLFF. CDR3 bases: TGCGCCAGCAGCTTAAATTCTCCGGGACAGGGGCTGTTTTTT.

CDR3 in DNA: TGTGCCAGCAGCTTCGGGACTTACCGGGGCCAGTACTTC. This gives the protein CASSFGTYRGQYF. This sequence joins TRBV28 and TRBJ2-5; tentatively, D is TRBD2 (6 bases). CDR1 and CDR2 (germline): MDHEN, SYDVKM. V was trimmed by 6 bases and J by 10 bases, leaving 18 bases between them. The CDR3 is 13 residues long.

The chain links TRBV18 to TRBJ1-2; 9 nucleotides match TRBD1. The CDR3 has 16 amino acids. With 3 bases clipped from V and 4 bases from J, the junction kept 9 bases outside the gene matches. The germline V gene has CDR1 KGHSH and CDR2 LQKENI. CDR3 in DNA: TGTGCCAGCTCACCGCGAGAACAGGGGGCAGGCTATGGCTACACCTTC. This gives the protein CASSPREQGAGYGYTF.

The chain carries TRBV19 and TRBJ1-1; 8 bases fit TRBD1. The CDR3 length is 15 residues. Germline V gives CDR1 LNHDA, CDR2 SQIVND (reference sequence). V lost 3 bases, J lost 1 base, and 4 bases stayed unmatched. CDR3 nucleotides: TGTGCCAGTAGTATTGGGACAGGACCGAACACTGAAGCTTTCTTT. Translation gives CASSIGTGPNTEAFF. Together with reference TRBV19 and TRBJ1-1, the CDR3 gives the full variable domain: DGGITQSPKYLFRKEGQNVTLSCEQNLNHDAMYWYRQDPGQGLRLIYYSQIVNDFQKGDIAEGYSVSREKKESFPLTVTSAQKNPTAFYLCASSIGTGPNTEAFFGQGTRLTVV.

The chain carries TRBV28 and TRBJ2-1, with 10 bases fitting TRBD1. The CDR3 sequence is 14 residues long. The V segment lost 6 bases and the J segment 6 bases; nucleotides outside the gene matches: 5. CDR1 is MDHEN, CDR2 SYDVKM, per germline. The CDR3 sequence: CASRVGQGGNEQFF. For the CDR3, the DNA is TGTGCCAGCAGAGTAGGACAGGGGGGCAATGAGCAGTTCTTC. The full variable domain, in which reference TRBV28 and TRBJ2-1 provide the parts outside the CDR3, is DVKVTQSSRYLVKRTGEKVFLECVQDMDHENMFWYRQDPGLGLRLIYFSYDVKMKEKGDIPEGYSVSREKKERFSLILESASTNQTSMYLCASRVGQGGNEQFFGPGTRLTVL.

V and J are TRBV18 and TRBJ1-6, with 9 bases aligning to TRBD1. The germline V gene has CDR1 KGHSH and CDR2 LQKENI. Germline trimming cut 3 bases from V and 8 bases from J; bases unmatched to any gene: 5. The CDR3 sequence is 15 residues long. CDR3 nucleotide sequence: TGTGCCAGCTCACCCCGGACAGGGGAAGATTCACCCCTCCACTTT. It is translated as CASSPRTGEDSPLHF.

This rearrangement joins TRBV19 to TRBJ1-6; D is unclear. With 7 bases removed from V and 6 bases from J, the gap between germline ends came to 16 bases. The CDR3 loop spans 15 amino acids. The V gene's germline CDR1 is LNHDA and CDR2 SQIVND (reference sequence). CDR3: CASIARPEGNSPLHF. CDR3 coding DNA: TGTGCCAGTATCGCCCGTCCCGAGGGTAATTCACCCCTCCACTTT. The full variable domain, with the rest looked up from reference TRBV19 and TRBJ1-6, is DGGITQSPKYLFRKEGQNVTLSCEQNLNHDAMYWYRQDPGQGLRLIYYSQIVNDFQKGDIAEGYSVSREKKESFPLTVTSAQKNPTAFYLCASIARPEGNSPLHFGNGTRLTVT.

This clone was found once. The J gene is TRBJ1-3, the V gene TRBV5-6; D may be TRBD1 (6 bases). Per germline, CDR1 SGHDT and CDR2 YYEEEE. The CDR3 is made up of 15 amino acids. V gave up 4 bases and J gave up 0 bases, with 11 bases separating them. This chain's CDR3 is CASSTWTVSGNTIYF. The CDR3 region has the DNA TGTGCCAGCAGCACGTGGACAGTCTCTGGAAACACCATATATTTT.

The J gene is TRBJ1-2, the V gene TRBV18; D is unclear. The V and J ends lost 2 bases and 3 bases respectively, with 10 bases between them. CDR1 and CDR2 from the germline V gene are KGHSH and LQKENI. This CDR3 has 14 amino acids. The CDR3 loop is CASSPFGRDYGYTF. CDR3 sequence (DNA): TGTGCCAGCTCACCATTTGGGCGGGACTATGGCTACACCTTC.

The V gene is TRBV27, the J gene TRBJ2-2; 7 nucleotides match TRBD1. CDR1 and CDR2 (germline): MNHEY, SMNVEV (reference sequence). The CDR3 has 14 residues. Unmatched junction bases numbered 6, after V lost 5 bases and J lost 6 bases. CDR3 in DNA: TGTGCCAGCAGTAGCCGACAGGGTTCCGGGGAGCTGTTTTTT. This encodes CASSSRQGSGELFF.